Each of the 19 T cell receptor beta chains below was sequenced from the same sample in a study of OX40 agonist ivuxolimab in advanced cancers. Libraries were made using the immunoSEQ multiplex PCR assay. TCRdb retrieved this table from immuneACCESS and kept in-frame rearrangements only. Not all clones are present; in checked studies, unresolved V genes account for under half, and no reason is known for the remainder. For this sample the table gives 90,000 to 100,000 clones, of which 89% were detected only once. Under 0.4% of the sample belongs to the ten largest clones. The sequencing here drew on CD4+ or CD8+ T cells sorted from blood, taken in a trial of the OX40 agonist ivuxolimab. Source of these receptors: an adult with an advanced solid tumor such as melanoma, head and neck, liver or kidney cancer.

The chain employs TRBV11-2 and TRBJ1-1, with D tentatively TRBD1 (6 bases). The V and J ends lost 4 bases and 3 bases respectively, with 12 bases between them. Germline lookup yields CDR1 SGHAT and CDR2 FQNNGV. This CDR3 has 14 amino acids. The CDR3: CASSSQGWDTEAFF. CDR3 bases: TGTGCCAGCAGCTCTCAGGGGTGGGACACTGAAGCTTTCTTT.

V is TRBV4-3 and J is TRBJ1-1; D ambiguous. The CDR3 contains 17 residues. Germline V CDR1 and CDR2: LGHNA, YSLEER. Trimming removed 3 bases from V and 1 base from J, with 18 bases in between. DNA for the CDR3: TGCGCCAGCAGCCACTCATGGTCCCCCCCAGGGAACACTGAAGCTTTCTTT. This sequence encodes CASSHSWSPPGNTEAFF.

The V gene is TRBV19, the J gene TRBJ1-1; D call uncertain. V was trimmed by 5 bases and J by 1 base, leaving 11 bases between them. The CDR3 extends over 14 amino acids. Germline V gene sequence: CDR1 LNHDA, CDR2 SQIVND (reference sequence). DNA for the CDR3: TGTGCCAGTAGTCCCCCGCGAACGAACACTGAAGCTTTCTTT. As protein: CASSPPRTNTEAFF. Looking up the rest from reference TRBV19 and TRBJ1-1 gives the full variable domain: DGGITQSPKYLFRKEGQNVTLSCEQNLNHDAMYWYRQDPGQGLRLIYYSQIVNDFQKGDIAEGYSVSREKKESFPLTVTSAQKNPTAFYLCASSPPRTNTEAFFGQGTRLTVV.

The chain employs TRBV29-1 and TRBJ2-5; D possibly uses TRBD1 or TRBD2 (6 bases each). Between the trimmed V and J ends, which lost 3 bases and 5 bases, there was a span of 10 bases. Germline values: CDR1 SQVTM, CDR2 ANQGSEA. This CDR3 has 12 residues. CDR3 in amino acids: CSVEDSGETQYF. CDR3 sequence (DNA): TGCAGCGTTGAGGACAGCGGGGAGACCCAGTACTTC.

The chain couples TRBV4-2 to TRBJ1-2; no clear D gene. In germline, CDR1 is LGHNA, CDR2 YNFKEQ. Trimming took 0 bases from V and 2 from J, leaving 7 bases between them. This CDR3 has 14 amino acids. The CDR3 DNA follows: TGTGCCAGCAGCCAAGACATCGCCAACTATGGCTACACCTTC. Translated, it gives CASSQDIANYGYTF.

This clone showed up just once. This sequence joins TRBV7-3 and TRBJ2-5, with D possibly being TRBD1 (7 bases). From germline, CDR1 is SGHTA and CDR2 FQGTGA. There are 15 residues in the CDR3. Trimming took 3 bases from V and 1 from J, leaving 12 bases between them. This CDR3 is CASSFDREAQETQYF. In nucleotides, the CDR3 is TGTGCCAGCAGCTTCGACAGGGAGGCCCAAGAGACCCAGTACTTC. The full variable domain, completed using reference TRBV7-3 and TRBJ2-5, is GAGVSQTPSNKVTEKGKYVELRCDPISGHTALYWYRQSLGQGPEFLIYFQGTGAADDSGLPNDRFFAVRPEGSVSTLKIQRTERGDSAVYLCASSFDREAQETQYFGPGTRLLVL.

This chain links TRBV15 with TRBJ2-7; no clear D gene. V lost 0 bases and J 0 bases, leaving 12 bases between the germline ends. The CDR3 consists of 16 residues. CDR1 is LNHNV, CDR2 YYDKDF, per germline (reference sequence). The CDR3 sequence is CATSREAGASSYEQYF. In DNA, the CDR3 is TGTGCCACCAGCAGAGAGGCAGGCGCGAGCTCCTACGAGCAGTACTTC.

Comments on this clone: Germline and junction disagree at one end, which may indicate a read error. V gene TRBV19 combines with J gene TRBJ1-4; 9 bases line up with TRBD1. Germline assignment: CDR1 LNHDA and CDR2 SQIVND (reference sequence). The CDR3 totals 14 residues. The CDR3 nucleotides are TGTGCCTGTAGACGGACAGGGGCTAATGAAAAACTGTTTTTT. This gives the protein CACRRTGANEKLFF.

This chain joins TRBV4-2 and TRBJ1-3; maybe TRBD1 (6 bases). Germline V gene data show CDR1 as LGHNA and CDR2 as YNFKEQ. The CDR3 length is 14 residues. V was pared by 4 bases and J by 0 bases, with 7 bases between. CDR3 sequence (DNA): TGTGCCAGCAGCCGGACAGTCTCTGGAAACACCATATATTTT. Residues: CASSRTVSGNTIYF.

This chain's CDR3 is CASSTAWGGSNQPQHF. The CDR3 DNA follows: TGTGCCAGCAGTACCGCTTGGGGGGGGAGCAATCAGCCCCAGCATTTT. J is TRBJ1-5 and V is TRBV6-6; D perhaps matches TRBD1 (5 bases). V was pared by 5 bases and J by 1 base, with 15 bases between. This CDR3 comprises 16 residues. CDR1 and CDR2 from the germline V gene are MNHNY and SVGAGI (reference sequence).

The chain uses TRBV6-5 and TRBJ1-2; maybe TRBD1 (6 bases). The CDR3 extends over 15 amino acids. The germline V gene encodes CDR1 MNHEY and CDR2 SVGAGI. Trimming pared 2 bases from V and 3 bases from J, leaving 13 bases between. The CDR3 is CASSYVQGEDYGYTF. The CDR3 DNA reads TGTGCCAGCAGTTACGTACAGGGCGAGGACTATGGCTACACCTTC.

This chain uses TRBV4-2 with TRBJ2-1; 7 nucleotides line up with TRBD1. The CDR3 sequence is 12 residues long. The V gene's germline CDR1 is LGHNA and CDR2 YNFKEQ. Trimming cost V 1 base and J 10 bases; bases outside gene matches: 1. The CDR3 sequence is CASSQVGQEQFF. The CDR3 region has the DNA TGTGCCAGCAGCCAAGTGGGACAGGAGCAGTTCTTC.

CDR3 DNA: TGTGCCTGGAGTGGCCGGTTGGAGCGAAACACTGAAGCTTTCTTT. Its translation is CAWSGRLERNTEAFF. This chain connects TRBV30 to TRBJ1-1; D is unclear. Germline CDR1 is GTSNPN and CDR2 is SVGIG (reference sequence). CDR3 length: 15 residues. The V end was cut by 1 base, the J end by 2 bases, with 14 bases between.

V and J are TRBV4-2 and TRBJ1-1; D is possibly TRBD1 (6 bases). The CDR3 extends over 13 amino acids. Trimming shortened V by 0 bases and J by 11 bases, and 13 bases separated the two germline ends. CDR1 and CDR2 from the germline V gene are LGHNA and YNFKEQ. In nucleotides, the CDR3 is TGTGCCAGCAGCCAAGAGGTACAGGGTAGGGCTTTCTTT. As protein: CASSQEVQGRAFF.

This chain joins TRBV30 and TRBJ1-2, with D hard to call. V was cut by 0 bases and J by 6 bases, with 14 bases left in between. CDR3 size: 14 residues. Germline values: CDR1 GTSNPN, CDR2 SVGIG (reference sequence). The CDR3 protein is CAWSVTYLPDGYTF. The CDR3 nucleotides are TGTGCCTGGAGTGTGACATACCTACCCGATGGCTACACCTTC.

This chain uses TRBV5-1 with TRBJ1-1, with 7 bases fitting TRBD1. The germline CDR1 and CDR2 sequences are SGHRS and YFSETQ. V was clipped by 0 bases and J by 4 bases; unmatched bases: 3. CDR3 length: 14 residues. CDR3 coding DNA: TGCGCCAGCAGCTTGGACGGACAGGTCACTGAAGCTTTCTTT. As protein: CASSLDGQVTEAFF.

This clone was seen a single time. The CDR3 nucleotides are TGTGCCAGTAGTCCAACCTCCGACAGAGATAAGTTCTTC. This codes for CASSPTSDRDKFF. V gene TRBV19 combines with J gene TRBJ2-1, with D perhaps matching TRBD1 (5 bases). Germline CDR1 LNHDA, CDR2 SQIVND (reference sequence). The CDR3 totals 13 residues. V was pared by 5 bases and J by 14 bases, with 19 bases between.

The rearrangement links TRBV27 to TRBJ2-1, with 7 bases lining up with TRBD1. CDR1 and CDR2 from the germline V gene are MNHEY and SMNVEV (reference sequence). V lost 2 bases and J lost 9; bases outside the gene matches: 10. The CDR3 has 15 residues. CDR3 nucleotide sequence: TGTGCCAGCAGTTTAACGCGACAGGGTGTTGGTGAGCAGTTCTTC. Residues: CASSLTRQGVGEQFF.

J is TRBJ1-2 and V is TRBV19; D ambiguous. Trimming stripped 0 bases from V and 4 bases from J, with 6 bases between. Germline V gene lookup returns CDR1 LNHDA and CDR2 SQIVND (reference sequence). This CDR3 has 13 residues. The CDR3 spells CASSIEYRYGYTF. The CDR3 DNA sequence: TGTGCCAGTAGTATAGAATACCGCTATGGCTACACCTTC.